The clone carrying this T cell receptor (beta chain) occurred once. The data derive from a study of T cell changes during pregnancy in multiple sclerosis. This CDR3 spans 12 amino acids. V lost 6 bases, J lost 4 bases, and 10 bases lay in between. Germline V gene lookup returns CDR1 SNHLY and CDR2 FYNNEI. Data came from immunoSEQ multiplex PCR; TCRdb stores just in-frame clones and leaves some out. The sample has over 30,000 clones, 88% seen once. Material: CD4+ T cells from peripheral blood mononuclear cells, obtained before pregnancy. This sequence joins TRBV2 and TRBJ2-7; no reliable D call. The clonotype comes from a female donor with multiple sclerosis, enrolled in a pregnancy study. The CDR3: CASRALIYEQYF. The DNA for the CDR3 is TGTGCCAGCAGAGCACTCATTTACGAGCAGTACTTC. The full variable domain, with the rest looked up from reference TRBV2 and TRBJ2-7, is EPEVTQTPSHQVTQMGQEVILRCVPISNHLYFYWYRQILGQKVEFLVSFYNNEISEKSEIFDDQFSVERPDGSNFTLKIRSTKLEDSAMYFCASRALIYEQYFGPGTRLTVT.